The 29 T cell receptor beta chains reported below all come from one sample, sequenced in a study of T cell responses to AZD1222 COVID-19 vaccine. Repertoires were generated with immunoSEQ multiplex PCR, while TCRdb's copy carries only in-frame clones and drops some. In the table there are about 79,000 clones, about 90% of which are singletons. The sample here was peripheral blood, taken on day 0 of MenACWY control vaccination. Receptor source: an adult in good health.

The chain joins TRBV5-6 to TRBJ1-2, with 8 bases lining up with TRBD1. Trimming took 2 bases from V and 5 from J; bases not matched to a gene: 5. The V gene's germline CDR1 is SGHDT and CDR2 YYEEEE. The CDR3 is made up of 14 amino acids. The CDR3 region is CASSFRGREYGYTF. The CDR3 DNA reads as TGTGCCAGCAGCTTCAGGGGGCGGGAGTATGGCTACACCTTC.

The chain links TRBV7-3 to TRBJ1-6; maybe TRBD1 (6 bases). Between the trimmed V and J ends, which lost 2 bases and 6 bases, there was a span of 8 bases. The V gene's germline CDR1 is SGHTA and CDR2 FQGTGA. The CDR3 runs to 14 residues. The CDR3 DNA sequence: TGTGCCAGCAGCTTAGGGGGCGCTAATTCACCCCTCCACTTT. Translation: CASSLGGANSPLHF.

The chain couples TRBV6-2 or TRBV6-3 to TRBJ1-5, with 9 bases lining up with TRBD1. Germline assignment: CDR1 MNHEY and CDR2 SVGEGT. V was clipped by 5 bases and J by 5 bases; unmatched bases: 7. The CDR3 totals 15 residues. CDR3 residues: CASSPTTGGHQPQHF. The DNA for the CDR3 is TGTGCCAGCAGTCCCACCACAGGGGGCCATCAGCCCCAGCATTTT.

The J gene is TRBJ2-1, the V gene TRBV7-2, with 8 bases that match TRBD1. CDR1 is SGHTA and CDR2 is FQGNSA in the germline V gene. V lost 5 bases to trimming and J lost 8 bases; unmatched junction nucleotides: 5. This CDR3 is built from 13 residues. For the CDR3, the DNA is TGTGCCAGCAGCAGAGGACAGGGTGATGAGCAGTTCTTC. It translates to CASSRGQGDEQFF.

The gene calls are TRBV6-5 and TRBJ2-7, with D possibly being TRBD1 (6 bases). The CDR3 has 12 residues. Germline V gives CDR1 MNHEY, CDR2 SVGAGI. The ends were cut back, 6 bases at V and 2 bases at J, with 8 bases in the middle. Here the CDR3 DNA reads TGTGCCAGCAGCCGGGACACCTACGAGCAGTACTTC. It specifies CASSRDTYEQYF.

The chain joins TRBV4-3 to TRBJ1-5; 8 bases are shared with TRBD1. CDR3 length: 15 amino acids. The germline CDR1 and CDR2 sequences are LGHNA and YSLEER. V trimming: 0 bases; J trimming: 7 bases; junction bases outside the gene matches: 5. In nucleotides, the CDR3 is TGCGCCAGCAGCCAAGATTCAGGGGGCCGGCAGCCCCAGCATTTT. Translation: CASSQDSGGRQPQHF.

The rearrangement uses TRBV7-2 and TRBJ2-7, with D possibly matching TRBD2 (6 bases). From germline, CDR1 is SGHTA and CDR2 FQGNSA. This CDR3 comprises 15 residues. V lost 1 base to trimming and J lost 3 bases, with 13 bases between them. The CDR3 loop reads CASSLGGTQHYEQYF. The CDR3 bases are TGTGCCAGCAGCTTAGGGGGGACTCAACACTACGAGCAGTACTTC.

This sequence joins TRBV6-2 or TRBV6-3 and TRBJ2-1; perhaps TRBD1 as D (7 bases). The CDR3 length is 16 residues. Trimming cost V 5 bases and J 3 bases, with 17 bases left between them. Germline assignment: CDR1 MNHEY and CDR2 SVGEGT. CDR3 protein: CASSAGQHPYYNEQFF. CDR3 bases: TGTGCCAGCAGTGCGGGACAGCACCCCTACTACAATGAGCAGTTCTTC.

This clone was counted once. This chain links TRBV7-3 with TRBJ2-7, with a tentative D call TRBD1 (6 bases). CDR1 SGHTA and CDR2 FQGTGA come from the germline V gene. This CDR3 region has 15 residues. V dropped 2 bases and J dropped 6 bases, with 17 bases sitting between them. The CDR3 reads CASSLLGQGRSEQYF. CDR3 bases: TGTGCCAGCAGCTTACTTGGGCAGGGGCGTAGCGAGCAGTACTTC.

The rearrangement uses TRBV24-1 and TRBJ1-2; a weak D match, TRBD1 (5 bases). Germline V CDR1 and CDR2: KGHDR, SFDVKD. This CDR3 has 14 amino acids. Trimming shortened V by 3 bases and J by 3 bases, and 10 bases separated the two germline ends. The CDR3 region has the DNA TGTGCCACCAGTGATCGGGGCCAGGACTATGGCTACACCTTC. This translates into CATSDRGQDYGYTF.

The chain is built from TRBV7-2 and TRBJ1-1; D remains ambiguous. The CDR3 is 14 amino acids. Germline V gives CDR1 SGHTA, CDR2 FQGNSA. Trimming took off 5 bases at V and 4 bases at J, with 14 bases between the two ends. The CDR3 DNA sequence: TGTGCCAGCAGCCCTGACTGGGAGCTCACTGAAGCTTTCTTT. This gives the protein CASSPDWELTEAFF.

The chain is built from TRBV11-2 and TRBJ2-7, with D perhaps TRBD1 (5 bases). The CDR3 runs 12 residues. Trimming left V 5 bases short and J 3 bases short, with 8 bases between. Germline V gives CDR1 SGHAT, CDR2 FQNNGV. CDR3 coding DNA: TGTGCCAGCAGCCCTACAGGCTACGAGCAGTACTTC. Protein: CASSPTGYEQYF. Complete variable domain (other parts from reference TRBV11-2 and TRBJ2-7): EAGVAQSPRYKIIEKRQSVAFWCNPISGHATLYWYQQILGQGPKLLIQFQNNGVVDDSQLPKDRFSAERLKGVDSTLKIQPAKLEDSAVYLCASSPTGYEQYFGPGTRLTVT.

V and J are TRBV18 and TRBJ2-7; 8 bases are a match to TRBD2. CDR3 length: 15 amino acids. J lost 2 bases, V lost 0 bases, and 3 bases had no gene match. Germline CDR1 and CDR2: KGHSH and LQKENI. CDR3 sequence (DNA): TGTGCCAGCTCACCACCCTTCGGGGGGGCCTACGAGCAGTACTTC. It translates to CASSPPFGGAYEQYF.

Here the CDR3 DNA reads TGTGCCAGCAGTTTCGTGGGACAGGCAGGAGACATTCAGTACTTC. Translated: CASSFVGQAGDIQYF. The chain carries TRBV28 and TRBJ2-4; 8 bases agree with TRBD1. Germline CDR1 reads MDHEN; CDR2 reads SYDVKM. V was clipped by 3 bases and J by 8 bases; unmatched bases: 9. The CDR3 is 15 residues long.

The V call is TRBV2, the J call TRBJ1-5; 7 bases agree with TRBD1. The ends lost 6 bases at V and 7 bases at J; junction bases unmatched: 6. The CDR3 length is 13 residues. The germline V gene encodes CDR1 SNHLY and CDR2 FYNNEI. The CDR3 loop reads CASSLGQRQPQHF. CDR3 DNA: TGTGCCAGCAGCCTGGGACAGAGACAGCCCCAGCATTTT.

The chain recombines TRBV24-1 with TRBJ1-5; a weak D match, TRBD1 (6 bases). The CDR3 consists of 14 residues. CDR1 is KGHDR, CDR2 SFDVKD, per germline. With 8 bases removed from V and 6 bases from J, the gap between germline ends came to 16 bases. Here the CDR3 reads CATKGRGGSQPQHF. Here the CDR3 DNA reads TGTGCCACCAAAGGGCGGGGGGGCAGTCAGCCCCAGCATTTT.

This clone has just one count. V usage is TRBV19 and J usage is TRBJ1-4, with TRBD1 matching 11 bases. V trimming: 5 bases; J trimming: 0 bases; junction bases outside the gene matches: 11. CDR1 LNHDA and CDR2 SQIVND come from the germline V gene (reference sequence). This CDR3 is built from 19 residues. The CDR3 DNA reads as TGTGCCAGTAGTCCCCGGACAGGGGGCCCCTCCGCAACTAATGAAAAACTGTTTTTT. It yields the protein CASSPRTGGPSATNEKLFF.

The gene calls are TRBV9 and TRBJ1-3; possible D gene TRBD1, 5 bases. The germline V gene encodes CDR1 SGDLS and CDR2 YYNGEE. The V and J ends lost 0 bases and 4 bases respectively, with 14 bases between them. This CDR3 region has 16 residues. This chain's CDR3 is CASSVGWGSSGNTIYF. CDR3 in DNA: TGTGCCAGCAGCGTAGGCTGGGGGAGTTCAGGAAACACCATATATTTT.

The chain joins TRBV10-3 to TRBJ1-5, with D unclear. There are 12 residues in the CDR3. Germline V gene data show CDR1 as ENHRY and CDR2 as SYGVKD. V lost 3 bases and J lost 7, with 7 bases in between. CDR3 protein: CAISDDPQPQHF. CDR3 DNA: TGTGCCATCAGTGACGACCCCCAGCCCCAGCATTTT.

This clone was detected once. This chain joins TRBV28 and TRBJ2-7; D perhaps matches TRBD1 (6 bases). Deletions cut 2 bases from V and 4 bases from J, with 15 bases between. The CDR3 runs 15 residues. The germline CDR1 and CDR2 sequences are MDHEN and SYDVKM. The CDR3 region is CASSLKQGAGYEQYF. The CDR3 DNA follows: TGTGCCAGCAGTTTAAAACAGGGAGCCGGTTACGAGCAGTACTTC. The full variable domain, in which reference TRBV28 and TRBJ2-7 provide the parts outside the CDR3, is DVKVTQSSRYLVKRTGEKVFLECVQDMDHENMFWYRQDPGLGLRLIYFSYDVKMKEKGDIPEGYSVSREKKERFSLILESASTNQTSMYLCASSLKQGAGYEQYFGPGTRLTVT.

J is TRBJ2-1 and V is TRBV18; either TRBD1 or TRBD2 may fit D (6 bases each). The CDR3 loop spans 13 amino acids. V was shortened by 1 base and J by 9 bases, with 10 bases between the two germline ends. Germline lookup yields CDR1 KGHSH and CDR2 LQKENI. The CDR3 loop is CASSPLRGGEQFF. CDR3 nucleotides: TGTGCCAGCTCACCACTCAGGGGAGGTGAGCAGTTCTTC.

The gene calls are TRBV3-1 (or the pseudogene TRBV3-2) and TRBJ2-5; D might be TRBD1 or TRBD2, each matching 5 bases. Per germline, CDR1 LGHDT and CDR2 YNNKEL (reference sequence). The CDR3 has 16 residues. Trimming removed 0 bases from V and 5 bases from J, with 16 bases in between. The CDR3 sequence: CASSQDRMGVRETQYF. CDR3 nucleotide sequence: TGTGCCAGCAGCCAAGATAGGATGGGGGTCCGCGAGACCCAGTACTTC.

The chain has TRBV7-2 and TRBJ2-7; D remains ambiguous. Trimming stripped 5 bases from V and 6 bases from J, with 14 bases between. Germline V gene sequence: CDR1 SGHTA, CDR2 FQGNSA. The CDR3 runs to 13 residues. CDR3 DNA sequence: TGTGCCAGCAGCGAGGTACGAGTGGGCGAGCAGTACTTC. Amino acids: CASSEVRVGEQYF.

CDR3: CASSYPLRPGFF. CDR3 bases: TGTGCCAGCAGTTACCCACTTAGACCTGGCTTCTTT. This sequence joins TRBV6-2 or TRBV6-3 and TRBJ1-1; D remains ambiguous. V was shortened by 2 bases and J by 14 bases, with 15 bases between the two germline ends. The CDR3 totals 12 residues. Germline V gene data show CDR1 as MNHEY and CDR2 as SVGEGT.

The CDR3 loop is CASSSHPSGSAEQYF. Written as DNA, the CDR3 is TGTGCCAGTAGTAGCCACCCTAGCGGGTCCGCCGAGCAGTACTTC. The genes are TRBV19 and TRBJ2-7, with TRBD2 identical over 8 bases. After removal of 4 bases from V and 6 bases from J, the junction contained 11 bases not matched to a gene. This CDR3 spans 15 amino acids. Germline-derived CDR1 and CDR2 are LNHDA and SQIVND (reference sequence).

The chain carries TRBV5-6 and TRBJ1-2, with 7 nucleotides matching TRBD1. The CDR3 contains 14 residues. The germline gives CDR1 SGHDT, CDR2 YYEEEE. Germline trimming cut 7 bases from V and 2 bases from J; bases unmatched to any gene: 8. The DNA of the CDR3 is TGTGCCAGCGGCACGGGACAGATAAACTATGGCTACACCTTC. Translation gives CASGTGQINYGYTF. Complete variable domain (other parts from reference TRBV5-6 and TRBJ1-2): DAGVTQSPTHLIKTRGQQVTLRCSPKSGHDTVSWYQQALGQGPQFIFQYYEEEERQRGNFPDRFSGHQFPNYSSELNVNALLLGDSALYLCASGTGQINYGYTFGSGTRLTVV.

The chain joins TRBV27 to TRBJ2-3; TRBD1 aligns across 7 bases. Germline V gene lookup returns CDR1 MNHEY and CDR2 SMNVEV (reference sequence). J gave up 4 bases and V 2 bases, and 12 bases lay outside the gene matches. The CDR3 is made up of 17 amino acids. The CDR3 region is CASSLATRQGWSDTQYF. DNA of the CDR3: TGTGCCAGCAGTTTAGCTACGAGACAGGGTTGGTCAGATACGCAGTATTTT.

The rearrangement links TRBV6-2 or TRBV6-3 to TRBJ2-5; 12 positions agree with TRBD2. Germline V lookup: CDR1 MNHEY, CDR2 SVGEGT. V was clipped by 6 bases and J by 9 bases; unmatched bases: 11. The CDR3 runs 15 residues. The CDR3 DNA is TGTGCCAGCAGCCGTGGACAACTAGCGGGGGGCCCCCAGTACTTC. Amino acids: CASSRGQLAGGPQYF.

This chain joins TRBV11-3 and TRBJ2-1; D unclear. With 2 bases removed from V and 6 bases from J, the gap between germline ends came to 8 bases. Germline V gives CDR1 SGHNT, CDR2 YENEEA. This CDR3 region has 13 residues. The CDR3 DNA is TGTGCCAGCAGCTTATCGCAACCCAATGAGCAGTTCTTC. This codes for CASSLSQPNEQFF.